This TCR beta chain comes out of a study of cytomegalovirus exposure and HLA in healthy donors. The germline gives CDR1 SGHRS, CDR2 YFSETQ. The CDR3 is made up of 14 amino acids. V gave up 5 bases and J gave up 6 bases, with 15 bases separating them. Sequencing was performed with immunoSEQ multiplex PCR; in TCRdb, only in-frame clones are kept and a portion is missing. The profile covers some 170,000 clones, with about 89% appearing a single time and around 7.2% taken by the ten largest. Separation from the roughly 670-subject first cohort characterized the roughly 120-subject validation cohort, to which the donors belonged.

The source of this sequence is a man in his thirties or forties in good health and CMV-seropositive. The specimen sequenced was PBMCs. V and J are TRBV5-1 and TRBJ2-1; D remains ambiguous. CDR3 amino acids: CASRPQDRINEQFF. In nucleotides, the CDR3 is TGCGCCAGCAGACCCCAGGACCGAATCAATGAGCAGTTCTTC.